These 27 T cell receptor beta chains were sequenced from one sample in a study of CD8 T cells in Susac syndrome. cDNA came from 0.5 to 1 ug RNA primed by random hexamers. One entry per CDR3 protein, called by TCRdb with MiXCR from the immunoSEQ multiplex PCR reads. The sample has about 180,000 distinct CDR3 sequences; roughly 96% are singletons. The sequenced sample was CD8+ T cells from PBMCs. All receptors come from a human donor with multiple sclerosis.

The J gene is TRBJ2-3, the V gene TRBV28; D is possibly TRBD1 (6 bases). This CDR3 comprises 15 residues. Germline V gene data show CDR1 as MDHEN and CDR2 as SYDVKM. Trimming stripped 3 bases from V and 6 bases from J, with 16 bases between. CDR3 amino acids: CASSFRGTGSDTQYF. Here the CDR3 DNA reads TGTGCCAGCAGTTTTCGGGGCACAGGGTCGGATACGCAGTATTTT.

The gene calls are TRBV4-2 and TRBJ2-1; TRBD2 is a possible D gene (6 bases). The CDR3 runs 16 residues. Deletions cut 4 bases from V and 1 base from J, with 14 bases between. The germline V gene has CDR1 LGHNA and CDR2 YNFKEQ. The CDR3 is CASSPIRTISYNEQFF. CDR3 bases: TGTGCCAGCAGCCCCATTAGGACTATTTCCTACAATGAGCAGTTCTTC.

The rearrangement links TRBV20-1 to TRBJ2-7; TRBD2 agrees at 14 bases. The CDR3 totals 14 residues. CDR1 is DFQATT and CDR2 is SNEGSKA in the germline V gene (reference sequence). Trimming cost V 6 bases and J 5 bases; bases outside gene matches: 6. CDR3 residues: CSALTSGGEHEQYF. Written as DNA, the CDR3 is TGCAGTGCCCTGACTAGCGGGGGGGAGCACGAGCAGTACTTC.

V is TRBV7-9 and J is TRBJ1-1; tentatively, D is TRBD1 (5 bases). Per the germline V gene, CDR1 is SEHNR and CDR2 is FQNEAQ (reference sequence). This CDR3 has 12 residues. V lost 10 bases, J lost 1 base, and 10 bases lay in between. The CDR3 loop is CATLGGNTEAFF. The CDR3 coding sequence is TGTGCCACTCTGGGGGGGAACACTGAAGCTTTCTTT.

This rearrangement joins TRBV27 to TRBJ2-4; TRBD1 or TRBD2 may be the D gene (5 bases each). CDR1 and CDR2 (germline): MNHEY, SMNVEV (reference sequence). Trimming stripped 10 bases from V and 8 bases from J, with 15 bases between. The CDR3 spans 12 residues. DNA of the CDR3: TGTGCCATCACCACGAGGGGAGACATTCAGTACTTC. Translating it yields CAITTRGDIQYF.

This chain links TRBV19 with TRBJ2-3; TRBD2 is a possible D gene (5 bases). The CDR3 is 14 amino acids. Between the trimmed V and J ends, which lost 5 bases and 5 bases, there was a span of 14 bases. Germline loops: CDR1 LNHDA, CDR2 SQIVND (reference sequence). The CDR3 protein is CASSLDLEEDTQYF. The CDR3 DNA is TGTGCCAGTAGTTTGGACTTAGAAGAAGATACGCAGTATTTT.

This chain connects TRBV2 to TRBJ2-7; TRBD2 matches at 8 bases. From germline, CDR1 is SNHLY and CDR2 FYNNEI. The CDR3 is 15 amino acids. Trimming at V came to 2 bases and at J to 2 bases, leaving 5 bases not matched to a gene. In nucleotides, the CDR3 is TGTGCCAGCAGTGAATTCGGCGGGGGGCCCTACGAGCAGTACTTC. Protein product: CASSEFGGGPYEQYF.

The chain recombines TRBV6-5 with TRBJ2-7, with D unclear. The CDR3 runs to 13 residues. Germline CDR1 MNHEY, CDR2 SVGAGI. Trimming removed 3 bases from V and 12 bases from J, with 18 bases in between. The chain's CDR3 is CASSYGQVDRPYF. In DNA, the CDR3 is TGTGCCAGCAGTTATGGGCAAGTTGACCGTCCGTACTTC.

The rearrangement links TRBV27 to TRBJ1-2, with 11 bases matching TRBD1. From germline, CDR1 is MNHEY and CDR2 SMNVEV (reference sequence). The V gene end was trimmed by 0 bases and the J gene end by 3 bases; junction bases not matched to a gene: 3. CDR3 size: 16 residues. As DNA, the CDR3 is TGTGCCAGCAGTTTATCCCGGACAGGGGGCTACTATGGCTACACCTTC. Amino acids: CASSLSRTGGYYGYTF.

This rearrangement joins TRBV24-1 to TRBJ1-4, with 12 bases matching TRBD1. The V gene end was trimmed by 4 bases and the J gene end by 4 bases; junction bases not matched to a gene: 12. Germline CDR1 KGHDR, CDR2 SFDVKD. The CDR3 extends over 19 amino acids. CDR3 DNA sequence: TGTGCCACCAGTGACCTCGCGGGACAGGGGGCAAGTGGTAATGAAAAACTGTTTTTT. Residues: CATSDLAGQGASGNEKLFF.

This sequence joins TRBV7-9 and TRBJ2-4; D call uncertain. This CDR3 is built from 15 residues. Trimming shortened V by 8 bases and J by 0 bases, and 14 bases separated the two germline ends. From germline, CDR1 is SEHNR and CDR2 FQNEAQ (reference sequence). The CDR3 DNA is TGTGCCAGCGCGGAGTCAGATCTAGCCAAAAACATTCAGTACTTC. This encodes CASAESDLAKNIQYF.

The count of this clonotype is one. The rearrangement uses TRBV3-1 and TRBJ2-1; TRBD2 aligns across 11 bases. Germline V lookup: CDR1 LGHDT, CDR2 YNNKEL (reference sequence). V trimming: 0 bases; J trimming: 14 bases; junction bases outside the gene matches: 3. This CDR3 is built from 13 residues. The CDR3 DNA sequence: TGTGCCAGCAGCCAAGAGTTAGCGGGGGGGAAGTTCTTC. It translates to CASSQELAGGKFF.

The V gene is TRBV20-1, the J gene TRBJ2-3; 13 bases match TRBD2. Germline CDR1 DFQATT, CDR2 SNEGSKA (reference sequence). V lost 6 bases, J lost 5 bases, and 5 bases stayed unmatched. The CDR3 totals 14 residues. DNA for the CDR3: TGCAGTGCGACTAGCGGGGGGCCTCGAGATACGCAGTATTTT. This translates into CSATSGGPRDTQYF.

The chain recombines TRBV7-2 with TRBJ2-7, with 9 bases aligning to TRBD2. Germline CDR1 is SGHTA and CDR2 is FQGNSA. The ends lost 0 bases at V and 4 bases at J; junction bases unmatched: 4. The CDR3 runs 15 residues. The CDR3 is CASSLASGSRYEQYF. The CDR3 DNA follows: TGTGCCAGCAGCTTAGCTAGCGGGAGTAGATACGAGCAGTACTTC.

This chain links TRBV27 with TRBJ1-1, with D possibly being TRBD1 (5 bases). This CDR3 contains 14 residues. Germline lookup yields CDR1 MNHEY and CDR2 SMNVEV (reference sequence). Trimming took off 5 bases at V and 3 bases at J, with 13 bases between the two ends. The CDR3 sequence is CASSPGGVYTEAFF. The CDR3 bases are TGTGCCAGCAGTCCTGGGGGGGTATACACTGAAGCTTTCTTT.

The V call is TRBV11-2, the J call TRBJ2-3; 8 nucleotides align to TRBD1. Germline CDR1 and CDR2: SGHAT and FQNNGV. CDR3 length equals 19 residues. Trimming at V came to 5 bases and at J to 1 base, leaving 17 bases not matched to a gene. The CDR3 bases are TGTGCCAGCAGCCCTGCGACAGGGGTGTATTCCCATGGCACAGATACGCAGTATTTT. Protein: CASSPATGVYSHGTDTQYF.

V usage is TRBV11-2 and J usage is TRBJ2-3; 9 nucleotides line up with TRBD2. V lost 6 bases and J lost 1; bases outside the gene matches: 8. Germline values: CDR1 SGHAT, CDR2 FQNNGV. The CDR3 totals 16 residues. The CDR3 DNA reads as TGTGCCAGCAGTCGCAAAGCGGGGGGACGCACAGATACGCAGTATTTT. Amino acids: CASSRKAGGRTDTQYF. The complete variable domain, with remaining parts taken from reference TRBV11-2 and TRBJ2-3, reads EAGVAQSPRYKIIEKRQSVAFWCNPISGHATLYWYQQILGQGPKLLIQFQNNGVVDDSQLPKDRFSAERLKGVDSTLKIQPAKLEDSAVYLCASSRKAGGRTDTQYFGPGTRLTVL.

This clonotype showed up just once. This rearrangement joins TRBV2 to TRBJ2-7, with D perhaps TRBD2 (7 bases). The CDR3 has 14 residues. The germline V and J ends were trimmed by 6 bases and 6 bases, with 18 bases remaining between them. CDR1 is SNHLY and CDR2 is FYNNEI in the germline V gene. This CDR3 reads CASRTEGGGLEQYF. DNA of the CDR3: TGTGCCAGCAGGACAGAGGGGGGAGGGCTCGAGCAGTACTTC.

The V gene is TRBV28, the J gene TRBJ2-1; 12 bases align to TRBD2. Trimming at V came to 4 bases and at J to 6 bases, leaving 7 bases not matched to a gene. This CDR3 is 16 amino acids long. Germline lookup yields CDR1 MDHEN and CDR2 SYDVKM. The CDR3: CASSWTSGEHGNEQFF. The CDR3 coding sequence is TGTGCCAGCAGTTGGACTAGCGGGGAACACGGCAATGAGCAGTTCTTC.

This clonotype was seen only once. The J gene is TRBJ2-1, the V gene TRBV5-6, with D possibly TRBD2 on 5 matching bases. This CDR3 has 12 amino acids. V gave up 3 bases and J gave up 9 bases, with 10 bases separating them. CDR1 and CDR2 from the germline V gene are SGHDT and YYEEEE. The CDR3 bases are TGTGCCAGCAGCTGGGGAGTGGGTGAGCAGTTCTTC. Encoded protein: CASSWGVGEQFF.

The J gene is TRBJ2-1, the V gene TRBV20-1; D possibly uses TRBD1 or TRBD2 (5 bases each). Germline CDR1 reads DFQATT; CDR2 reads SNEGSKA (reference sequence). The CDR3 extends over 13 amino acids. Trimming removed 6 bases from V and 7 bases from J, with 16 bases in between. CDR3 nucleotides: TGCAGTGCAACCCCGACAGAGGGGAATGAGCAGTTCTTC. It translates to CSATPTEGNEQFF.

The V call is TRBV3-1, the J call TRBJ1-2, with 11 bases fitting TRBD1. V was pared by 6 bases and J by 6 bases, with 6 bases of the junction left unmatched. CDR3 size: 14 residues. The V gene's germline CDR1 is LGHDT and CDR2 YNNKEL (reference sequence). The CDR3 region is CASRPPGQGDGYTF. DNA for the CDR3: TGTGCCAGCAGACCCCCGGGACAGGGGGATGGCTACACCTTC.

This chain joins TRBV12-3 or TRBV12-4 and TRBJ2-5; 10 positions agree with TRBD2. This CDR3 is built from 15 residues. The V gene end was trimmed by 5 bases and the J gene end by 3 bases; junction bases not matched to a gene: 6. CDR3 residues: CASSPLAGAEETQYF. In DNA, the CDR3 is TGTGCCAGCAGTCCTCTAGCGGGAGCTGAAGAGACCCAGTACTTC.

The rearrangement joins TRBV6-1 to TRBJ2-5, with 9 positions matching TRBD2. V lost 2 bases to trimming and J lost 4 bases; unmatched junction nucleotides: 8. The germline CDR1 and CDR2 sequences are MNHNS and SASEGT. The CDR3 is 16 residues long. The CDR3 reads CASSESSGMGGETQYF. The CDR3 region has the DNA TGTGCCAGCAGTGAATCTAGCGGGATGGGTGGAGAGACCCAGTACTTC.

V gene TRBV13 combines with J gene TRBJ1-1; D possibly corresponds to TRBD1 (6 bases). The CDR3 runs to 13 residues. Germline V gene sequence: CDR1 PRHDT, CDR2 FYEKMQ (reference sequence). The ends were cut back, 2 bases at V and 4 bases at J, with 8 bases in the middle. CDR3 loop: CASSLRGSTEAFF. CDR3 nucleotides: TGTGCCAGCAGCTTAAGGGGGAGCACTGAAGCTTTCTTT.

This sequence joins TRBV9 and TRBJ2-7, with 7 bases aligning to TRBD2. Germline CDR1 and CDR2: SGDLS and YYNGEE. The CDR3 covers 15 residues. J lost 3 bases, V lost 3 bases, and 9 bases had no gene match. CDR3 in DNA: TGTGCCAGCAGCGAGGGAGGGAATCAAGGCTACGAGCAGTACTTC. Translating gives CASSEGGNQGYEQYF.

The gene calls are TRBV12-3 or TRBV12-4 and TRBJ2-1; 9 nucleotides align to TRBD2. CDR3 size: 14 residues. The trim removed 6 bases at V and 8 bases at J, leaving 8 bases unmatched. The CDR3 loop reads CASRRASGIDEQFF. The CDR3 DNA is TGTGCCAGCAGACGGGCTAGCGGGATTGATGAGCAGTTCTTC.